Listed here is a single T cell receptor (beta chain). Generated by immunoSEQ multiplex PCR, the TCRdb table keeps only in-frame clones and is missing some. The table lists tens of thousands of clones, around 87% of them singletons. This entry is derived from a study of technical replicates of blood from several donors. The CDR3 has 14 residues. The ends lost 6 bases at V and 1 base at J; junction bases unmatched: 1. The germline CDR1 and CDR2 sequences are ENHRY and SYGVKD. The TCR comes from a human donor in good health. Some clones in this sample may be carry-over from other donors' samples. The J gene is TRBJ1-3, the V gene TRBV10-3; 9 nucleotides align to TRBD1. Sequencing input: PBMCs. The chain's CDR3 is CAIRTGGSGNTIYF. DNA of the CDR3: TGTGCCATCAGGACAGGGGGATCTGGAAACACCATATATTTT.